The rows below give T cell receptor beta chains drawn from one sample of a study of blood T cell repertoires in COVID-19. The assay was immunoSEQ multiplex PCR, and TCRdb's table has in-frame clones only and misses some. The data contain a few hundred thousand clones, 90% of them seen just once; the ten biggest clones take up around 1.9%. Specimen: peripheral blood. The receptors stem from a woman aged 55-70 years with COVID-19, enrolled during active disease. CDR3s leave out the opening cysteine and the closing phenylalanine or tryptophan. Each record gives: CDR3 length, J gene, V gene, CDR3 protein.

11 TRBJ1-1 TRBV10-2 ASNQGRGTEAF
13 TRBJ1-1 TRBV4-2 ASSPSGQGNTEAF
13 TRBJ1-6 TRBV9 ASSPEGSFNSPLH
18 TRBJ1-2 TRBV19 ASNNWRGRQTSLANYGYT
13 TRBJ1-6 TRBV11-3 ASTTGYLYNSPLH
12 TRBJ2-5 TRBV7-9 ASSRGTGQETQY
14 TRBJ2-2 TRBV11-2 ASSSFAGKNTGELF
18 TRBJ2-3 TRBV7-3 ASSLRGPRLASGDTDTQY
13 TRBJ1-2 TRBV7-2 ASRSQGLRNYGYT
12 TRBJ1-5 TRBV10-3 AISVEGGSQPQH
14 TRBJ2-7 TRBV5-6 ASSSVRQGASYEQY
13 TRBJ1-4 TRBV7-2 ASSLAGTSGEKLF
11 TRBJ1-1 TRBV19 ASRTGMLAEAF
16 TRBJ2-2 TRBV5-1 ASSRRLPTGANTGELF
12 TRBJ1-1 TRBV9 ASSVDRLNTEAF
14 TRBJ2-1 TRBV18 ASSLVMGGPEYEQF
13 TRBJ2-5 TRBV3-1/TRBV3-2 ASSLTGTSGETQY
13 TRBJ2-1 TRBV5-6 ASSGGQGSYDEQF
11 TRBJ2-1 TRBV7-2 ASSKLLDGEQF
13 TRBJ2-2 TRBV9 ASSVDSGGTGELF
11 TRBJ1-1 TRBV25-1 ASSEWGGTEAF
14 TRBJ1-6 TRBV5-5 ASSPEADSYNSPLH